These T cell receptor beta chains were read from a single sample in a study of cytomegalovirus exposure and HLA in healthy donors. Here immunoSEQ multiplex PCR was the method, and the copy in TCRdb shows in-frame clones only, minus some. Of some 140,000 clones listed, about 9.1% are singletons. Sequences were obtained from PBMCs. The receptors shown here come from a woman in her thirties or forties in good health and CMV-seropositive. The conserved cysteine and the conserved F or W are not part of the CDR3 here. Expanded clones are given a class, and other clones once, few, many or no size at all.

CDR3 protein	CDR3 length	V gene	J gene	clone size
ASTPGGGGYEQY	12	TRBV19	TRBJ2-7	NA
ASSQDLTGAYEQY	13	TRBV4-3	TRBJ2-7	few
ATSRDVGGAANEKLF	15	TRBV15	TRBJ1-4	few
ASSLQDRGHYEQY	13	TRBV19	TRBJ2-7	NA
ASSQERGRGLNNEQF	15	TRBV4-1	TRBJ2-1	few
ASSQEPSGGLGGETQY	16	TRBV4-2	TRBJ2-5	NA
ASSQVQGTTEAF	12	TRBV4-1	TRBJ1-1	many
ASSPDRASYEQY	12	TRBV2	TRBJ2-7	NA
ASSERRLAAGEQY	13	TRBV2	TRBJ2-7	NA
ASRQVDSNYGYT	12	TRBV11-2	TRBJ1-2	NA